Following are 16 T cell receptor beta chains from one sample sequenced in a study of blood T cell repertoires in COVID-19. Sequencing used immunoSEQ multiplex PCR; TCRdb keeps in-frame clones, though not all of them. Of approximately 82,000 clones in the sample, approximately 90% are singletons; the top ten hold approximately 14%. Sequencing input: peripheral blood. The receptors were gathered from a man in his sixties or seventies with active or convalescent COVID-19.

The chain combines TRBV30 with TRBJ2-7; 9 bases align to TRBD1. The CDR3 loop spans 14 amino acids. Germline values: CDR1 GTSNPN, CDR2 SVGIG (reference sequence). V shed 0 bases, J shed 4 bases, and the junction held 4 bases outside the gene matches. The CDR3 spells CAWSVGTGRYEQYF. The CDR3 DNA reads TGTGCCTGGAGTGTTGGGACAGGGCGATACGAGCAGTACTTC. The variable domain in full, with the rest retrieved from reference TRBV30 and TRBJ2-7, is SQTIHQWPATLVQPVGSPLSLECTVEGTSNPNLYWYRQAAGRGLQLLFYSVGIGQISSEVPQNLSASRPQDRQFILSSKKLLLSDSGFYLCAWSVGTGRYEQYFGPGTRLTVT.

The rearrangement joins TRBV7-2 to TRBJ2-1; D is possibly TRBD1 (5 bases). Trimming left V 3 bases short and J 9 bases short, with 18 bases between. Germline V gives CDR1 SGHTA, CDR2 FQGNSA. The CDR3 runs 15 residues. The DNA for the CDR3 is TGTGCCAGCAGCTTTGCTTTTGGACATCCGGGTGAGCAGTTCTTC. This codes for CASSFAFGHPGEQFF.

Points on this clone: One junction end disagrees with the germline gene, perhaps due to a read error. The CDR3, as DNA: TGTGCCAGCAGCCCAACGGACAGGGTATTAGCCTTC. As protein: CASSPTDRVLAF. The chain uses TRBV7-3 and TRBJ1-2; 8 bases are shared with TRBD1. CDR1 is SGHTA, CDR2 FQGTGA, per germline. The CDR3 sequence is 12 residues long.

The chain employs TRBV7-9 and TRBJ1-4; D might be TRBD1 (6 bases). CDR1 SEHNR and CDR2 FQNEAQ come from the germline V gene (reference sequence). V lost 1 base to trimming and J lost 0 bases, with 9 bases between them. The CDR3 is 16 amino acids. The CDR3 loop is CASSLGGPTTNEKLFF. The DNA for the CDR3 is TGTGCCAGCAGCTTAGGGGGGCCTACAACTAATGAAAAACTGTTTTTT. The full variable domain, in which reference TRBV7-9 and TRBJ1-4 provide the parts outside the CDR3, is DTGVSQNPRHKITKRGQNVTFRCDPISEHNRLYWYRQTLGQGPEFLTYFQNEAQLEKSRLLSDRFSAERPKGSFSTLEIQRTEQGDSAMYLCASSLGGPTTNEKLFFGSGTQLSVL.

The rearrangement joins TRBV11-2 to TRBJ2-5, with 12 bases matching TRBD2. This CDR3 has 16 residues. CDR1 is SGHAT and CDR2 is FQNNGV in the germline V gene. With 5 bases clipped from V and 4 bases from J, the junction kept 8 bases outside the gene matches. The CDR3 is CASSLRLAGVGETQYF. CDR3 sequence (DNA): TGTGCCAGCAGCCTCCGACTAGCGGGAGTGGGAGAGACCCAGTACTTC.

This clone was found a few times. The chain links TRBV4-2 to TRBJ2-7; TRBD2 aligns across 13 bases. J was trimmed by 4 bases and V by 0 bases; bases with no gene match: 3. Germline V gene data show CDR1 as LGHNA and CDR2 as YNFKEQ. The CDR3 length is 16 residues. In DNA, the CDR3 is TGTGCCAGCAGCCAAGAACTAGCGGGAGGGTTATACGAGCAGTACTTC. Protein: CASSQELAGGLYEQYF.

The chain carries TRBV19 and TRBJ2-5; D possibly corresponds to TRBD1 (8 bases). This CDR3 contains 14 residues. Looked up from germline, CDR1 is LNHDA and CDR2 is SQIVND (reference sequence). The ends were cut back, 5 bases at V and 5 bases at J, with 15 bases in the middle. The DNA for the CDR3 is TGTGCCAGTAGTGAAACAGGGGGAGGGGAGACCCAGTACTTC. Translating gives CASSETGGGETQYF.

V usage is TRBV6-4 and J usage is TRBJ1-5; the match to TRBD1 covers 7 bases. The CDR3 is 16 residues long. With V trimmed by 0 bases and J by 11 bases, 13 bases remained unmatched. The germline gives CDR1 MRHNA, CDR2 SNTAGT. CDR3 coding DNA: TGTGCCAGCAGTGACTCCCCCGAGGGGGCTCAATCAGCCCAGCATTTT. It translates to CASSDSPEGAQSAQHF.

V is TRBV4-2 and J is TRBJ2-2, with D possibly TRBD2 on 5 matching bases. CDR3 length: 17 residues. Germline V gene sequence: CDR1 LGHNA, CDR2 YNFKEQ. V gave up 4 bases and J gave up 0 bases, with 15 bases separating them. CDR3 coding DNA: TGTGCCAGCAGCCTTTTGAGCGGACTCACGAACACCGGGGAGCTGTTTTTT. Translated, it gives CASSLLSGLTNTGELFF.

This clone was seen once. This chain joins TRBV6-5 and TRBJ1-4; the match to TRBD1 covers 7 bases. Germline V lookup: CDR1 MNHEY, CDR2 SVGAGI. V shed 5 bases and J 4 bases; nucleotides not matched to a gene: 4. The length of the CDR3 is 14 residues. The CDR3 region is CASSRTGLNEKLFF. The CDR3 nucleotides are TGTGCCAGCAGTCGGACAGGCCTTAATGAAAAACTGTTTTTT.

The chain joins TRBV2 to TRBJ2-7; the D gene is possibly TRBD1 (5 bases). The CDR3 loop spans 14 amino acids. Germline V gene sequence: CDR1 SNHLY, CDR2 FYNNEI. V was pared by 6 bases and J by 2 bases, with 14 bases between. The CDR3 sequence is CASRERQRPYEQYF. The CDR3 DNA sequence: TGTGCCAGCAGGGAAAGACAGAGACCCTACGAGCAGTACTTC.

The chain is built from TRBV28 and TRBJ1-1, with 9 bases lining up with TRBD1. From germline, CDR1 is MDHEN and CDR2 SYDVKM. The length of the CDR3 is 14 residues. In DNA, the CDR3 is TGTGCTGCCAGCAGTACCGGGACAGGGACTGAAGCTTTCTTT. This encodes CAASSTGTGTEAFF.

The gene calls are TRBV6-5 and TRBJ2-7; possibly TRBD2 for D (7 bases). In germline, CDR1 is MNHEY, CDR2 SVGAGI. CDR3 length: 13 residues. V lost 6 bases and J lost 2, with 11 bases in between. The CDR3 DNA is TGTGCCAGCAGGAGGGGGGGGGCCTACGAGCAGTACTTC. This sequence encodes CASRRGGAYEQYF.

The genes are TRBV19 and TRBJ1-2; D might be TRBD1 (6 bases). With 3 bases removed from V and 8 bases from J, the gap between germline ends came to 13 bases. Germline V gives CDR1 LNHDA, CDR2 SQIVND (reference sequence). The CDR3 length is 13 residues. In DNA form, the CDR3 reads TGTGCCAGTAGTATCAGGGGCGGAGGCGGCTACACCTTC. This codes for CASSIRGGGGYTF. Full variable domain (missing parts from reference TRBV19 and TRBJ1-2): DGGITQSPKYLFRKEGQNVTLSCEQNLNHDAMYWYRQDPGQGLRLIYYSQIVNDFQKGDIAEGYSVSREKKESFPLTVTSAQKNPTAFYLCASSIRGGGGYTFGSGTRLTVV.

The chain has TRBV28 and TRBJ2-1; D possibly corresponds to TRBD1 (5 bases). The V gene lost 6 bases and the J gene lost 4 bases, with 13 bases spanning the gap. Germline V gives CDR1 MDHEN, CDR2 SYDVKM. The CDR3 runs to 14 residues. The CDR3 is CASSPTDRYNEQFF. The CDR3 DNA sequence: TGTGCCAGCAGCCCAACCGACAGATACAATGAGCAGTTCTTC.

The chain has TRBV4-2 and TRBJ2-5, with a weak D call TRBD1 (5 bases). CDR3 length: 14 amino acids. Germline V gene lookup returns CDR1 LGHNA and CDR2 YNFKEQ. The V and J ends lost 2 bases and 1 base respectively, with 8 bases between them. For the CDR3, the DNA is TGTGCCAGCAGCCAAAACAGGTTCCAAGAGACCCAGTACTTC. Translated, it gives CASSQNRFQETQYF.